The 19 T cell receptor beta chains in this list originate from one sample, sequenced in a study of T cells in Graves' hyperthyroidism and ophthalmopathy. TCR beta CDR3 regions were amplified from RNA transcripts. The study used the HTBI primer set for a first-round RT-PCR of the TCR CDR3. TCRdb recomputed calls from the multiplex PCR reads with MiXCR, one row per CDR3 protein. The sample shows a few hundred thousand distinct CDR3 sequences, roughly an eighth of them seen only once. Sequenced material: blood. These receptors were taken from a young woman with Graves' hyperthyroidism.

Details on this clonotype: With a much larger clone just one base away, this may be a read error. The chain combines TRBV5-1 with TRBJ1-6; 8 nucleotides align to TRBD1. Germline CDR1 reads SGHRS; CDR2 reads YFSETQ. The CDR3 is 13 residues long. As DNA, the CDR3 is TGCGCCAGCTGCTTGGGACAGGATTCACCCCTCCACTTT. Protein: CASCLGQDSPLHF.

This chain connects TRBV11-2 to TRBJ1-2; D unclear. CDR3 length: 12 amino acids. Germline-derived CDR1 and CDR2 are SGHAT and FQNNGV. V was cut by 0 bases and J by 7 bases, with 6 bases left in between. CDR3 in DNA: TGTGCCAGCAGCTTAGATAGGGTTGGCTACACCTTC. This gives the protein CASSLDRVGYTF. Based on the CDR3 plus reference TRBV11-2 and TRBJ1-2, the full variable domain is EAGVAQSPRYKIIEKRQSVAFWCNPISGHATLYWYQQILGQGPKLLIQFQNNGVVDDSQLPKDRFSAERLKGVDSTLKIQPAKLEDSAVYLCASSLDRVGYTFGSGTRLTVV.

This clonotype was seen repeatedly, ten times or more. J is TRBJ1-6 and V is TRBV13; weak D call: TRBD1 (6 bases). The CDR3 sequence is 15 residues long. The V end was cut by 3 bases, the J end by 10 bases, with 16 bases between. Germline lookup yields CDR1 PRHDT and CDR2 FYEKMQ (reference sequence). The CDR3 DNA is TGTGCCAGCAGCTTGACCGCAGGGGCATACTCACCCCTCCACTTT. Protein sequence: CASSLTAGAYSPLHF.

This chain links TRBV5-5 with TRBJ2-7; D might be TRBD1 (6 bases). Germline CDR1 is SGHKS and CDR2 is YYEKEE (reference sequence). The CDR3 length is 14 residues. The CDR3 DNA is TGCGCCAGCAGCCAAGACCAGGGACACTACGAGCAGTACGTC. It specifies CASSQDQGHYEQYV.

In this sample, this clonotype turned up many times. The chain uses TRBV4-1 and TRBJ1-1; TRBD1 matches at 9 bases. The CDR3 runs 15 residues. V lost 4 bases to trimming and J lost 5 bases; unmatched junction nucleotides: 8. Germline-derived CDR1 and CDR2 are MGHRA and YSYEKL. The CDR3 region is CASSPSLDRGTEAFF. The DNA of the CDR3 is TGCGCCAGCAGCCCATCCTTAGACAGGGGGACTGAAGCTTTCTTT.

This clonotype was picked up many times. The V and J genes are TRBV9 and TRBJ1-6, with a possible D match to TRBD1 (5 bases). This CDR3 is built from 14 residues. Germline V lookup: CDR1 SGDLS, CDR2 YYNGEE. Trimming took 0 bases from V and 8 from J, leaving 9 bases between them. The CDR3 protein is CASSVDQGHSPLHF. The DNA for the CDR3 is TGTGCCAGCAGCGTAGACCAGGGTCATTCACCCCTCCACTTT.

V usage is TRBV29-1 and J usage is TRBJ1-2; D is unresolved. V was pared by 5 bases and J by 1 base, with 11 bases between. This CDR3 is 13 amino acids long. Germline V gene sequence: CDR1 SQVTM, CDR2 ANQGSEA. In DNA, the CDR3 is TGCAGCGTTAAGCTCGCGGGTAACTATGGCTACACCTTC. It encodes CSVKLAGNYGYTF.

This clonotype was detected many times. Here the CDR3 DNA reads TGTGCCAGCACGTCTTCTAGCGGATACACAGATACGCAGTATTTT. This sequence encodes CASTSSSGYTDTQYF. The chain couples TRBV2 to TRBJ2-3, with TRBD2 identical over 7 bases. J gave up 2 bases and V 7 bases, and 9 bases lay outside the gene matches. CDR1 SNHLY and CDR2 FYNNEI come from the germline V gene. The length of the CDR3 is 15 residues.

This clonotype appeared many times. The V and J genes are TRBV24-1 and TRBJ2-1, with 10 bases that match TRBD2. Trimming took 0 bases from V and 1 from J; bases not matched to a gene: 2. This CDR3 has 17 amino acids. CDR1 and CDR2 (germline): KGHDR, SFDVKD. The CDR3 DNA reads as TGTGCCACCAGTGATTTGGCTAGCGGGGGATCCTACAATGAGCAGTTCTTC. It yields the protein CATSDLASGGSYNEQFF.

The chain uses TRBV12-5 and TRBJ1-5, with D uncertain. The germline gives CDR1 LGHNT, CDR2 FRNRAP. CDR3 length: 12 amino acids. With 1 base removed from V and 10 bases from J, the gap between germline ends came to 8 bases. In nucleotides, the CDR3 is TGTGCTAGTGGTTTGGGCTGGTTACCCCAGCATTTT. It translates to CASGLGWLPQHF.

At least ten counts were recorded for this clonotype. This chain connects TRBV2 to TRBJ2-3; D gene uncertain. V was cut by 6 bases and J by 6 bases, with 10 bases left in between. This CDR3 contains 12 residues. Germline CDR1 reads SNHLY; CDR2 reads FYNNEI. CDR3 coding DNA: TGTGCCAGCAGCCCAGAGGCGGATACGCAGTATTTT. This codes for CASSPEADTQYF.

This clonotype showed up many times. V gene TRBV12-3 or TRBV12-4 combines with J gene TRBJ2-1; 8 bases are a match to TRBD2. Trimming cost V 3 bases and J 3 bases; bases outside gene matches: 1. The CDR3 runs to 14 residues. CDR3 sequence: CASSFGRVYNEQFF. The CDR3 coding sequence is TGTGCCAGCAGTTTCGGGAGGGTCTACAATGAGCAGTTCTTC.

This clonotype was detected ten times or more. The genes are TRBV12-3 or TRBV12-4 and TRBJ2-5, with a tentative D call TRBD1 (6 bases). Deletions cut 6 bases from V and 9 bases from J, with 14 bases between. This CDR3 contains 12 residues. DNA for the CDR3: TGTGCCAGCAGAACGGACAGTTCGCCCCAGTACTTC. It codes for CASRTDSSPQYF.

This clonotype appeared many times. This rearrangement joins TRBV18 to TRBJ1-4; a possible D gene is TRBD1 (6 bases). The CDR3 contains 16 residues. The V end lost 4 bases, the J end lost 4 bases, and 16 bases lay between the germline ends. The germline V gene has CDR1 KGHSH and CDR2 LQKENI. The CDR3 DNA reads as TGTGCCAGCTCACTCCCCGGGGGCGTTGATAATGAAAAACTGTTTTTT. The encoded protein is CASSLPGGVDNEKLFF. Full variable domain (remainder filled in from reference TRBV18 and TRBJ1-4): NAGVMQNPRHLVRRRGQEARLRCSPMKGHSHVYWYRQLPEEGLKFMVYLQKENIIDESGMPKERFSAEFPKEGPSILRIQQVVRGDSAAYFCASSLPGGVDNEKLFFGSGTQLSVL.

This clonotype was detected a few times. The gene calls are TRBV19 and TRBJ1-3, with D possibly being TRBD1 (5 bases). The V gene's germline CDR1 is LNHDA and CDR2 SQIVND (reference sequence). With 7 bases removed from V and 0 bases from J, the gap between germline ends came to 16 bases. The CDR3 loop spans 16 amino acids. CDR3 residues: CASTYSKGASGNTIYF. As DNA, the CDR3 is TGTGCCAGTACCTATTCCAAAGGGGCCTCTGGAAACACCATATATTTT.

There are many counts of this clonotype. The CDR3 here is CASSPQTGRDGGYTF. As DNA, the CDR3 is TGTGCCAGCAGCCCCCAGACAGGTCGGGATGGGGGCTACACCTTC. The chain is built from TRBV11-3 and TRBJ1-2, with D possibly matching TRBD1 (6 bases). The CDR3 spans 15 residues. Trimming removed 5 bases from V and 8 bases from J, with 21 bases in between. Germline CDR1 and CDR2: SGHNT and YENEEA.

This clonotype was detected a few times. The genes are TRBV15 and TRBJ2-1; no firm D call. This CDR3 has 12 amino acids. With 0 bases removed from V and 12 bases from J, the gap between germline ends came to 9 bases. Germline V gene sequence: CDR1 LNHNV, CDR2 YYDKDF (reference sequence). CDR3 in amino acids: CATSREGWGQFF. DNA of the CDR3: TGTGCCACCAGCAGAGAGGGGTGGGGGCAGTTCTTC.

This clonotype was observed a few times. The rearrangement joins TRBV30 to TRBJ2-4; TRBD2 is a possible D gene (7 bases). Trimming took off 2 bases at V and 8 bases at J, with 19 bases between the two ends. Germline V CDR1 and CDR2: GTSNPN, SVGIG (reference sequence). The CDR3 is made up of 15 amino acids. CDR3 loop: CAWSFTGGARDIQYF. CDR3 nucleotides: TGTGCCTGGAGTTTTACGGGGGGCGCTCGGGACATTCAGTACTTC.

This clonotype was detected many times. The chain couples TRBV11-2 to TRBJ1-5, with D perhaps TRBD1 (5 bases). The CDR3 runs 13 residues. V lost 5 bases and J lost 11, with 16 bases in between. Germline values: CDR1 SGHAT, CDR2 FQNNGV. The CDR3 is CASSAGLLESQHF. CDR3 nucleotides: TGTGCCAGCAGCGCGGGGCTCCTCGAGTCCCAGCATTTT.